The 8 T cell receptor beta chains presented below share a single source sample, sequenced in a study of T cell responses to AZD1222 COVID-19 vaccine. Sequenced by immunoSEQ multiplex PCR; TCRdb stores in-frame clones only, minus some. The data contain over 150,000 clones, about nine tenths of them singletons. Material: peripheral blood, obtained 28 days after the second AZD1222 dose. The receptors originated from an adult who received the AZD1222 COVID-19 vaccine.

CDR3 in DNA: TGCGCCAGCAGTGACCCCGGGACAGGGGCCTACGAGCAGTACTTC. It codes for CASSDPGTGAYEQYF. V is TRBV10-1 and J is TRBJ2-7; 10 bases agree with TRBD1. The J segment lost 2 bases and the V segment lost 3 bases, leaving 4 bases of the junction unmatched. In germline, CDR1 is WNHNN, CDR2 SYGVQD (reference sequence). The CDR3 runs 15 residues.

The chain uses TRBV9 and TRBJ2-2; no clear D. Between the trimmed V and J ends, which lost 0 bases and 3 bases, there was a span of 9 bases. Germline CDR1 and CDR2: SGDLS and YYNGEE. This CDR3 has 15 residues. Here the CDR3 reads CASSVGSRYTGELFF. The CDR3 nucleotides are TGTGCCAGCAGCGTAGGCTCCAGATACACCGGGGAGCTGTTTTTT. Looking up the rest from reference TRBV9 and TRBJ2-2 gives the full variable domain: DSGVTQTPKHLITATGQRVTLRCSPRSGDLSVYWYQQSLDQGLQFLIQYYNGEERAKGNILERFSAQQFPDLHSELNLSSLELGDSALYFCASSVGSRYTGELFFGEGSRLTVL.

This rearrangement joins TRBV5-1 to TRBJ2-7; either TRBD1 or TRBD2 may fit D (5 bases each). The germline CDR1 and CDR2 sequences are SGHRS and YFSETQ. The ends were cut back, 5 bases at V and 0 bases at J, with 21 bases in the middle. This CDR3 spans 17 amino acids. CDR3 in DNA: TGCGCCAGCAGTCATGACCTTGACGGGGCCCGCTCCTACGAGCAGTACTTC. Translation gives CASSHDLDGARSYEQYF.

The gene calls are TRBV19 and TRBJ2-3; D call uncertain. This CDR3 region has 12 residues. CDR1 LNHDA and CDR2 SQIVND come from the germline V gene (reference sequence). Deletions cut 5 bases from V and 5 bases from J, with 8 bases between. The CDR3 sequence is CASSSTQDTQYF. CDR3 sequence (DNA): TGTGCCAGTAGTTCCACACAAGATACGCAGTATTTT.

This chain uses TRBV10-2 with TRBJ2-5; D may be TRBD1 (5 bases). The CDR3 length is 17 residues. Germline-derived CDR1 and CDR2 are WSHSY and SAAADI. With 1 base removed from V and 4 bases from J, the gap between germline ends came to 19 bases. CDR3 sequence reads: CASSEWQGSARAETQYF. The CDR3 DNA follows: TGCGCCAGCAGTGAGTGGCAGGGCTCGGCTAGAGCAGAGACCCAGTACTTC.

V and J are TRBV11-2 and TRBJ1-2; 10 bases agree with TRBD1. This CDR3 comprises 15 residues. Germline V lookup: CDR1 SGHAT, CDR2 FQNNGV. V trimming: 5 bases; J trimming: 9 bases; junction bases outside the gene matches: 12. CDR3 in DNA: TGTGCCAGCAGCCTCGACAGGGGGCTCGGGGCTAGCTACACCTTC. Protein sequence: CASSLDRGLGASYTF.

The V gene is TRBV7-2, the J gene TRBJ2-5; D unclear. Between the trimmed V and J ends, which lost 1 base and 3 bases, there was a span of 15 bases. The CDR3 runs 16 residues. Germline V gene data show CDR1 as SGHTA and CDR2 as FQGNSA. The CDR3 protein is CASSLVSSRREETQYF. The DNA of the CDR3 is TGTGCCAGCAGCTTAGTGTCCAGCCGACGAGAAGAGACCCAGTACTTC.

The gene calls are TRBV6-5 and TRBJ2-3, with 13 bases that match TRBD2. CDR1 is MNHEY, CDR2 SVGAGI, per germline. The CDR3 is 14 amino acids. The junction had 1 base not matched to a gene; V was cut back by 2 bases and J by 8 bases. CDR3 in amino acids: CASSYGLAGVTQYF. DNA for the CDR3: TGTGCCAGCAGTTACGGACTAGCGGGAGTTACGCAGTATTTT.